This entry lists 3 T cell receptor beta chains sequenced from one sample in a study of T cell responses to AZD1222 COVID-19 vaccine (dated by TCRdb to the early 2020s). Explained via the paper, the time point label denotes: about 28 days (+/-7) after the second vaccine dose. Libraries were built with the immunoSEQ multiplex PCR assay. TCRdb provides this immuneACCESS table in a form limited to in-frame rearrangements. Some clones are lacking; in checked studies, under half of them reflect an unresolved V gene, and why the rest are absent is not known. This sample comprises around 130,000 clones, 70% to 90% of them detected only once. The top ten clones comprise around 5% of the sample. The sequences come from peripheral blood, collected 28 days after the second AZD1222 dose. These receptor sequences come from an adult who received the AZD1222 COVID-19 vaccine.

The J gene is TRBJ1-2, the V gene TRBV30, with TRBD1 identical over 7 bases. The germline gives CDR1 GTSNPN, CDR2 SVGIG (reference sequence). V lost 5 bases to trimming and J lost 8 bases; unmatched junction nucleotides: 11. The CDR3 has 13 residues. CDR3 sequence: CAWGGKGAEGYTF. CDR3 nucleotides: TGTGCCTGGGGGGGGAAGGGGGCCGAGGGCTACACCTTC.

The chain carries TRBV6-6 and TRBJ2-3; the match to TRBD2 covers 11 bases. The CDR3 spans 16 residues. V trimming: 1 base; J trimming: 3 bases; junction bases outside the gene matches: 3. CDR1 is MNHNY, CDR2 SVGAGI, per germline (reference sequence). The CDR3 nucleotides read TGTGCCAGCAGTTACTTTACTAGCGGGGGTACAGATACGCAGTATTTT. Protein: CASSYFTSGGTDTQYF.

The gene calls are TRBV9 and TRBJ1-3, with no clear D. CDR1 is SGDLS, CDR2 YYNGEE, per germline. The CDR3 contains 13 residues. The V gene lost 0 bases and the J gene lost 3 bases, with 4 bases spanning the gap. The CDR3 sequence: CASSVEHGNTIYF. The CDR3 nucleotides are TGTGCCAGCAGCGTAGAACATGGAAACACCATATATTTT. Supplemented by reference TRBV9 and TRBJ1-3, the full variable domain reads DSGVTQTPKHLITATGQRVTLRCSPRSGDLSVYWYQQSLDQGLQFLIQYYNGEERAKGNILERFSAQQFPDLHSELNLSSLELGDSALYFCASSVEHGNTIYFGEGSWLTVV.